This T cell receptor beta chain originates from a study of PD-L1 blockade in urothelial cancer. Study in general: About 90% of the 29 patients were males with bladder-origin urothelial cancer. There were a median of roughly 140,000 T cells in blood samples. Samples came from 3 weeks, at the second dose, and 6 weeks into treatment. Overall study results and limits: Patients with durable benefit had greater blood expansion of tumor-associated TCR clones 3 weeks into treatment.

Concerning this clone itself: As yet, its antigen is unknown.

The data were produced by immunoSEQ multiplex PCR, yet TCRdb's version contains in-frame clones alone and is incomplete. The sample carries 35,000 to 50,000 clones, more than 75% recorded once. Unmatched junction bases numbered 3, after V lost 3 bases and J lost 0 bases. The CDR3 runs to 15 residues. CDR1 is LGHNA and CDR2 is YNFKEQ in the germline V gene. The chain links TRBV4-2 to TRBJ2-7; 9 positions agree with TRBD2. The clonotype was recovered from a man between 65 and 85 years old with urothelial cancer. Source: PBMCs, taken around atezolizumab (anti-PD-L1) treatment. The CDR3, as DNA: TGTGCCAGCAGCCACAGCGGGAGGAGCTCCTACGAGCAGTACTTC. It encodes CASSHSGRSSYEQYF.